Below are 3 T cell receptor beta chains sequenced from a single sample in a study of vaccination and CD4 T cells after COVID-19. These receptors lack a known antigen. The Oncomine TCR Beta short-read assay was what sequenced the DNA obtained from cultured CD4+ T cells. Via MiXCR, TCRdb re-called the PCR reads, giving one row per CDR3 protein. The table includes fewer than 20,000 distinct CDR3 sequences, 45% to 65% detected once. Stated treatment: approximately 9-day PBMC culture with coronavirus spike peptide pools or control peptides (ViraFEST assay). Sequenced here: cultured CD4+ T cells from blood, sampled after SARS-CoV-2 vaccination. The receptors were gathered from a human donor with COVID-19.

The chain is built from TRBV7-2 and TRBJ1-5; TRBD1 matches at 7 bases. The CDR3 spans 13 residues. J lost 4 bases, V lost 5 bases, and 2 bases had no gene match. The germline V gene encodes CDR1 SGHTA and CDR2 FQGNSA. The DNA for the CDR3 is TGTGCCAGCAGCGAGGGACAGAATCAGCCCCAGCATTTT. Translating it yields CASSEGQNQPQHF.

This chain links TRBV6-1 with TRBJ2-3; D perhaps matches TRBD2 (5 bases). Per the germline V gene, CDR1 is MNHNS and CDR2 is SASEGT. V was trimmed by 6 bases and J by 2 bases, leaving 9 bases between them. The CDR3 covers 13 residues. CDR3 sequence: CASRTGSTDTQYF. The CDR3 coding sequence is TGTGCCAGCAGGACGGGGTCCACAGATACGCAGTATTTT.

This clonotype showed up just a few times. The V and J genes are TRBV15 and TRBJ2-2, with D uncertain. Germline V gives CDR1 LNHNV, CDR2 YYDKDF (reference sequence). The CDR3 extends over 13 amino acids. V dropped 1 base and J dropped 2 bases, with 2 bases sitting between them. Here the CDR3 DNA reads TGTGCCACCAGCAGAGTAAACACCGGGGAGCTGTTTTTT. As protein: CATSRVNTGELFF.